The sequence of this T cell receptor (beta chain) was determined in a study of shared clonotypes between healthy human individuals (dated by TCRdb to the early 2020s). Turning to the overall study: The cohort comprised two women and three men aged 18 to 49 years. For each donor, CD4 naive and CD4 memory were each run on three plates, CD8 naive on two plates, and CD8 memory on one plate. Each donor's leukapheresis produced roughly between roughly 0.85 and 9 billion PBMCs. Blood TCR repertoires of a handful of healthy adults were deeply sequenced to estimate repertoire size and the extent of clonotype sharing between individuals. To increase sequencing depth and limit assay-specific biases, TCR repertoire library preparation and sequencing were carried out by different laboratories using diverse techniques.

For the CD8 naive samples, CD45RO-negative cells were positively selected for CCR7, yielding a CD45RA+CCR7+ population from which TemRA cells were excluded. Donors were healthy HIV-negative adults with no recently reported acute infections or vaccinations. Every donor was a Caucasian adult living in Nashville, Tennessee, USA. After blood collection by leukapheresis, PBMCs were isolated using Ficoll-Histopaque density gradient centrifugation and then cryopreserved in the vapor phase of liquid nitrogen. Analytical flow cytometry was used to check the purity and quantity of each magnetically sorted T cell population. Genomic DNA was isolated from each sorted fraction and quantified by UV absorbance on a Nanodrop 2000c. Here V drops 2 bases and J drops 8 bases, and the junction holds 15 bases not matched to any gene. As encoded in the germline V gene (reference sequence), CDR1 is SEHNR while CDR2 is FQNEAQ. The CDR3 runs 18 amino acids, cysteine and phenylalanine included. The sequence is cut down to CDR3 DNA, 54 bases in frame from base 1.

Findings and caveats that apply to the study as a whole: Sampling was restricted to blood, and TCR repertoires in tissues likely differ from the TCR repertoires found in blood. Higher generation probabilities were observed for clonotypes shared by all four sorted-subset donors than for non-shared clonotypes. Even with the large sequencing depth, rarefaction of the sorted-subset datasets indicated that sequencing was incomplete. Naive subsets generally had larger estimated clonotype richness than memory subsets did. Because the study included only a small number of donors, the genetic and exposure-history diversity represented was limited. Based on pairwise subsampling, the degree of clonotype sharing among donors was expected to be affected by sequencing depth. Sharing across a handful of donors was observed for about 5% of naive CD4, around 3.5% of naive CD8, 2% to 2.5% of memory CD4, and roughly 0.4% of memory CD8 clonotypes.

Using the deep immunoSEQ assay, multiplex PCR amplified TCR CDR3 regions from genomic DNA. Extracted genomic DNA from each cell subset was spread evenly across all wells of several immunoSEQ 96-well plates, with each plate serving as a replicate. Each replicate PCR for sorted subsets received roughly 0.2 ug genomic DNA, equal to some 32,000 T cell genomes. Purified libraries were quantified with a Qubit 3.0 fluorometer, sized on a Bioanalyzer 2100, and re-quantified with the KAPA Library Quantification kit. Every immunoSEQ 96-well plate was sequenced on a dedicated single-read 150-cycle Illumina NextSeq 550 flow cell. The authors' analysis ran thus. The immunoSEQ output contained only junctional sequences without quality scores, so filtering could not match that applied to full-length reads. To assign V/J genes and CDR3, sequences were annotated using PyIR, a Python wrapper for IgBLAST v1.9, with IMGT germline references. Reads were filtered out if the reads had weak V/J assignments (E-value above 1e-6), no CDR3, stop codons, out-of-frame junctions, or ambiguous translated residues. V3J clonotypes were defined as sequences sharing an identical inferred V gene, J gene, and CDR3 amino acid sequence. Percentage overlap between repertoires was calculated by dividing the number of shared unique clonotypes by the size of the smaller repertoire. Repertoire richness was assessed with RTK rarefaction, the Chao1 estimator, and Recon v2.1 estimates of unobserved clonotypes. For all TCRbeta clonotypes obtained by the gDNA method from a handful of donors, generation probabilities were computed with OLGA. This immuneACCESS table, as held by TCRdb, lists in-frame sequences with V and J called but not all clones. Of the missing ones, under half trace to an unresolved V gene in checked studies; the others have no known cause. That table supplies the V and J calls and clone size; D and trimming were determined from the DNA. The sample table contains 1.5 million to 2.5 million clones; only one count was recorded for roughly 94% of them. The ten largest clones capture more than 0.95% of the sample.

For this clone: What this receptor recognizes is not known. Base qualities are not at hand, and no much larger clone is one base apart.

The chain joins TRBV7-9 to TRBJ2-1; 10 bases in between match TRBD2. The sample taken for sequencing was naive CD8+ T cells sorted from blood. Per the publication, the cell subset or site label means: CD45RA+CCR7+. This sequence was found in a man aged 18 to 29 in good health. The CDR3 region: CASSLNPEFSGGDDEQFF. The base sequence is TGTGCCAGCAGCTTAAATCCCGAATTCAGCGGGGGGGATGATGAGCAGTTCTTC.